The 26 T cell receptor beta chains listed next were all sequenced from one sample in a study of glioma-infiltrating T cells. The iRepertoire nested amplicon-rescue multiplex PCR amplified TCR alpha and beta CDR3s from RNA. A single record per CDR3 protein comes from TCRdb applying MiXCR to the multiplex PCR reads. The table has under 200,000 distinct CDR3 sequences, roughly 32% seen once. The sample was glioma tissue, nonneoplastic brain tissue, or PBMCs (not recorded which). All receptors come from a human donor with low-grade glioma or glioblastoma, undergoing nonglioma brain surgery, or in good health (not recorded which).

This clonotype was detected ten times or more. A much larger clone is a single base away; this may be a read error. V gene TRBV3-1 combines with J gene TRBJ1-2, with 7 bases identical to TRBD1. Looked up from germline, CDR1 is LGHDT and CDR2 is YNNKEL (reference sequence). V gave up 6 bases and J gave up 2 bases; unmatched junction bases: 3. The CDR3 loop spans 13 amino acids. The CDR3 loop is CASSRGQNYGYTF. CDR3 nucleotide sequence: TGTGCCAGCAGTAGGGGACAGAACTATGGCTACACCTTC.

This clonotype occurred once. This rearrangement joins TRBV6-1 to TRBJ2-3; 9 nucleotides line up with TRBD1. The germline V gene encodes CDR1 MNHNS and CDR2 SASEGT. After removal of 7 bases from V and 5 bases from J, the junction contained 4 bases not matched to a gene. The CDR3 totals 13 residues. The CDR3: CASIRQGGDTQYF. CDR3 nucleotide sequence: TGTGCCAGCATTAGACAGGGGGGAGATACGCAGTATTTT.

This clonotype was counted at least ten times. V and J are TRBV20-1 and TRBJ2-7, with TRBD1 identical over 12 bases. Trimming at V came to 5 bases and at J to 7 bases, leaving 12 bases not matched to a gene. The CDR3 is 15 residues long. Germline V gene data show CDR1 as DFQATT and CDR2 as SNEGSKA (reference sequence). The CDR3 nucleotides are TGCAGTGCTTATGTCGCGGGACAGGGGGCGAAGGAGCAGTACTTC. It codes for CSAYVAGQGAKEQYF.

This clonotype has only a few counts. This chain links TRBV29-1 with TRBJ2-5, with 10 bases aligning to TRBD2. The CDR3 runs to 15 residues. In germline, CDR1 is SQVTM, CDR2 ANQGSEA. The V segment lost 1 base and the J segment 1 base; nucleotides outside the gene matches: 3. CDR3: CSVEGTSGLQETQYF. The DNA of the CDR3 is TGCAGCGTTGAAGGGACTAGCGGACTCCAAGAGACCCAGTACTTC.

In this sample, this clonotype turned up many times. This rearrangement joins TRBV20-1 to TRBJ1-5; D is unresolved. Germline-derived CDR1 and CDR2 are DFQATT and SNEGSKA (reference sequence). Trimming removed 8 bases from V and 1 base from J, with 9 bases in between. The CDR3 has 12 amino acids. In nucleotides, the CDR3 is TGCAGTTCGGGGTTGAGCAATCAGCCCCAGCATTTT. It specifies CSSGLSNQPQHF.

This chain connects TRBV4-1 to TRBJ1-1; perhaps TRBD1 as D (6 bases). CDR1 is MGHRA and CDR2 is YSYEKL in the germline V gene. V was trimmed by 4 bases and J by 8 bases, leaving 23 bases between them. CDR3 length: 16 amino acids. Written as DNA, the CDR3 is TGCGCCAGCAGCCTGGCGGTCGGGGGGCTGGGTTCAGAAGCTTTCTTT. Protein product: CASSLAVGGLGSEAFF.

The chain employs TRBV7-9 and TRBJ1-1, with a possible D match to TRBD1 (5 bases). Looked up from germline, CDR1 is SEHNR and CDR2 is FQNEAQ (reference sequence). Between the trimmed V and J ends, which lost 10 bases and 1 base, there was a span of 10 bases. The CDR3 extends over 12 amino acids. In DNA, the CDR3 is TGTGCCACCGGGGCCACGAACACTGAAGCTTTCTTT. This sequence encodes CATGATNTEAFF.

CDR3 in DNA: TGTGCCAGCAGCGACGGAGTAGCCAAAAACATTCAGTACTTC. Protein: CASSDGVAKNIQYF. This chain links TRBV7-2 with TRBJ2-4, with unresolved D. This CDR3 spans 14 amino acids. With 5 bases removed from V and 0 bases from J, the gap between germline ends came to 8 bases. The germline gives CDR1 SGHTA, CDR2 FQGNSA.

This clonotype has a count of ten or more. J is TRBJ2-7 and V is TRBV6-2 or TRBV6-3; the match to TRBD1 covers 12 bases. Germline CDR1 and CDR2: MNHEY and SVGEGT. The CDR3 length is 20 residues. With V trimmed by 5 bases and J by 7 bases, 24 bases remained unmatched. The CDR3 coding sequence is TGTGCCAGCAGTGCGGCGGCCCCACACTTCTCATGGGACAGGGGGCGTGAGCAGTACTTC. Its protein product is CASSAAAPHFSWDRGREQYF.

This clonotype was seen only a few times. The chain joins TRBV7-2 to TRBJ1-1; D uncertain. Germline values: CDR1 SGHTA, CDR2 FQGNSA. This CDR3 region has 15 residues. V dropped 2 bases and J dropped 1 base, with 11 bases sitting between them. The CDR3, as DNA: TGTGCCAGCAGCTTAATTTGGCGGGAGAACACTGAAGCTTTCTTT. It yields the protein CASSLIWRENTEAFF.

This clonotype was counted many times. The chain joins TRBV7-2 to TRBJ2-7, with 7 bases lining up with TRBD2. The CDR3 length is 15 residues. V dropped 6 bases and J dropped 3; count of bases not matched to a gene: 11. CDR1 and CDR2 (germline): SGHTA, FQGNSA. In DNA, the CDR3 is TGTGCCAGCAGTCCCCCGGGGGGAGGCCACTACGAGCAGTACTTC. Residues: CASSPPGGGHYEQYF.

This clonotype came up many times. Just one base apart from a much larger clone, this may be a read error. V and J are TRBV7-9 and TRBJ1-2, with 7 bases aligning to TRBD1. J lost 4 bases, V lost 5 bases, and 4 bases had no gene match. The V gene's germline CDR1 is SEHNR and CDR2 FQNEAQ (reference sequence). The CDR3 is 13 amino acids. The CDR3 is CASSPRDSYGYTF. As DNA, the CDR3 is TGTGCCAGCAGCCCCCGGGACAGCTATGGCTACACCTTC.

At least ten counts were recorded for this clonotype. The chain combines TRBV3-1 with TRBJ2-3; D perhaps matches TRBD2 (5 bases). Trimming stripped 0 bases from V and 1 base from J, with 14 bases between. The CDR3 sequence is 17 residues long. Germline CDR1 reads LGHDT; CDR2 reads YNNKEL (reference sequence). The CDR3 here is CASSQDRGFGGTDTQYF. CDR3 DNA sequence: TGTGCCAGCAGCCAAGATCGGGGTTTTGGGGGCACAGATACGCAGTATTTT.

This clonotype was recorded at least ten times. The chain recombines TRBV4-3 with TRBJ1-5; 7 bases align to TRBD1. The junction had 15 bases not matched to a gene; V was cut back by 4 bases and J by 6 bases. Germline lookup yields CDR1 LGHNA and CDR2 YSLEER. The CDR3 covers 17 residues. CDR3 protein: CASSLSLATGAAQPQHF. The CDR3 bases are TGCGCCAGCAGCCTCTCCTTGGCAACAGGGGCGGCTCAGCCCCAGCATTTT.

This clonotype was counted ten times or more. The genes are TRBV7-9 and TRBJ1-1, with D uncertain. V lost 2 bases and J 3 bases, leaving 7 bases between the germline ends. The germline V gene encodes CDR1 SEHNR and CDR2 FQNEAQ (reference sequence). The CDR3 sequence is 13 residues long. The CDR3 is CASSLMVDTEAFF. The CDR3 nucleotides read TGTGCCAGCAGCTTAATGGTGGACACTGAAGCTTTCTTT.

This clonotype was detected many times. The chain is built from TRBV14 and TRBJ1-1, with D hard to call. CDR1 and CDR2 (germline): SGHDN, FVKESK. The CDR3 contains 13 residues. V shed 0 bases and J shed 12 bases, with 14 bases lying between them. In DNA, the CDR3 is TGTGCCAGCAGCCAAGAGGGCAGGCTCTCGCCTTTCTTT. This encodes CASSQEGRLSPFF. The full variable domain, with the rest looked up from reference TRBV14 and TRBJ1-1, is EAGVTQFPSHSVIEKGQTVTLRCDPISGHDNLYWYRRVMGKEIKFLLHFVKESKQDESGMPNNRFLAERTGGTYSTLKVQPAELEDSGVYFCASSQEGRLSPFFGQGTRLTVV.

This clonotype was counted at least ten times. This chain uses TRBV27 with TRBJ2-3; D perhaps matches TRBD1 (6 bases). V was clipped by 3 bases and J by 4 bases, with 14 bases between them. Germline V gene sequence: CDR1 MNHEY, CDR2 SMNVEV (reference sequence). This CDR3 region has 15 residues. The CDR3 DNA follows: TGTGCCAGCAGTTTGGGACACCCGGGACCAGATACGCAGTATTTT. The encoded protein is CASSLGHPGPDTQYF.

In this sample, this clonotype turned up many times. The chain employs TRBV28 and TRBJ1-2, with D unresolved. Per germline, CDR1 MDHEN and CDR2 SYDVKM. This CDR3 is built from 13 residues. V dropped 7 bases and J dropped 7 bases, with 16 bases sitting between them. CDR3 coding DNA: TGTGCCAGCACCCTACCCCGGAGGGCTGGCTACACCTTC. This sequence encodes CASTLPRRAGYTF.

This chain's CDR3 is CASSPWGSSYEQYF. In DNA form, the CDR3 reads TGTGCCAGCAGTCCCTGGGGGAGCTCCTACGAGCAGTACTTC. The chain joins TRBV6-2 or TRBV6-3 to TRBJ2-7; perhaps D is TRBD1 or TRBD2 (5 bases each). Trimming left V 5 bases short and J 0 bases short, with 11 bases between. The CDR3 contains 14 residues. Germline V CDR1 and CDR2: MNHEY, SVGEGT.

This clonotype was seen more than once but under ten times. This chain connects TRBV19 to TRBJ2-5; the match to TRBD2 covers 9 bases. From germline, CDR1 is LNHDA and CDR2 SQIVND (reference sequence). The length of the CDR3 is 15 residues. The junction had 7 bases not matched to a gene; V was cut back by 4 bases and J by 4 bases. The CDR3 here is CASSNAGGLGETQYF. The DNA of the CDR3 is TGTGCCAGTAGTAATGCGGGAGGGCTCGGAGAGACCCAGTACTTC.

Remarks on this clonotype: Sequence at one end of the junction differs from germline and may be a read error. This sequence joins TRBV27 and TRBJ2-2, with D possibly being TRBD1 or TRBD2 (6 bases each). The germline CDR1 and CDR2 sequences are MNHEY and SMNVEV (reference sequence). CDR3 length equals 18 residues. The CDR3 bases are TGTGCCATCAGTTCCACTCGGGGGCAGGCGACTAACACCAGGGAGCTGTTTTTT. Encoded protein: CAISSTRGQATNTRELFF.

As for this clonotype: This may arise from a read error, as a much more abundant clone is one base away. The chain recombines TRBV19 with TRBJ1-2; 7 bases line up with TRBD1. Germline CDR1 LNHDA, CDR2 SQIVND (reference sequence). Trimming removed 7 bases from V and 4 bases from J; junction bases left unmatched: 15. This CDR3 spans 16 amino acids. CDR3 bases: TGTGCCAGTAATAAGCCCACCCGACAGGGCATCTATGGCTACACCTTC. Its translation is CASNKPTRQGIYGYTF.

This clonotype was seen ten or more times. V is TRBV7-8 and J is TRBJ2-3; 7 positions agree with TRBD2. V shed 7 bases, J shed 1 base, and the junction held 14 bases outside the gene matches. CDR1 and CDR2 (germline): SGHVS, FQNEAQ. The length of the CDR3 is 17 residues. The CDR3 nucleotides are TGTGCCAGCAATCTATTGGGGCTAGCGGTCGGCACAGATACGCAGTATTTT. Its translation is CASNLLGLAVGTDTQYF.

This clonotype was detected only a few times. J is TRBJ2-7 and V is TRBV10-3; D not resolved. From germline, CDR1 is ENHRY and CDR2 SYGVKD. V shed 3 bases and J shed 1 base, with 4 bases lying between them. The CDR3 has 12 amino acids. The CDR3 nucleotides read TGTGCCATCAGTGAACAGTCCTACGAGCAGTACTTC. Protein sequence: CAISEQSYEQYF.

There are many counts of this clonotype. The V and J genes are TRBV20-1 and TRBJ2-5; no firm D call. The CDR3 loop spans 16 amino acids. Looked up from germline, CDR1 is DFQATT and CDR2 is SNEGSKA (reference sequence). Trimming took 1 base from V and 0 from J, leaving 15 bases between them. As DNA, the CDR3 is TGCAGTGCTAGAGGCCTTGGCACCAAAAACCAAGAGACCCAGTACTTC. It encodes CSARGLGTKNQETQYF.

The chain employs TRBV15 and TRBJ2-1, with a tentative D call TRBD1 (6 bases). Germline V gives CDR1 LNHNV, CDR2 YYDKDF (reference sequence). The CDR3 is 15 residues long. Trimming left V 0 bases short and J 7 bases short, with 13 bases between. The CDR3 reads CATSRDKDSWNEQFF. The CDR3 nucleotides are TGTGCCACCAGCAGAGATAAGGACAGTTGGAATGAGCAGTTCTTC.